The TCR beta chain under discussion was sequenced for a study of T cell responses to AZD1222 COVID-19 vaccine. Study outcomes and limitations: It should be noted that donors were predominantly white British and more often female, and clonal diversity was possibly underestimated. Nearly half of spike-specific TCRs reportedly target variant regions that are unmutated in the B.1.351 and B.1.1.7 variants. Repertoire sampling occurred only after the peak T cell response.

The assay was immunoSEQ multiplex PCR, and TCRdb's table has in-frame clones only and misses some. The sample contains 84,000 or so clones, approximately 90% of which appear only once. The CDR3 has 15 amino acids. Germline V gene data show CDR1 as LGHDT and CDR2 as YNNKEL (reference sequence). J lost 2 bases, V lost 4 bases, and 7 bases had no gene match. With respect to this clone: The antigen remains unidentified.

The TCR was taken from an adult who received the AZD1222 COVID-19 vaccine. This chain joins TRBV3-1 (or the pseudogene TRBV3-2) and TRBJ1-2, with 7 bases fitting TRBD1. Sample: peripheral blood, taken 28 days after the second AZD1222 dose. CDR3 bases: TGTGCCAGCAGCCCTGGGACAGCCGCGAACTATGGCTACACCTTC. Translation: CASSPGTAANYGYTF.